The T cell receptor beta chain described here comes from a study of chemoradiotherapy in HPV16-positive cancers. Measured with immunoSEQ multiplex PCR; TCRdb has only the in-frame clones, and not every one. Found here are roughly 4,600 clones, approximately 88% of them singletons; the top ten hold under 8.5%. This CDR3 contains 16 residues. J lost 8 bases, V lost 5 bases, and 12 bases had no gene match. Germline V gene data show CDR1 as MGHDK and CDR2 as SYGVNS. Sample: tumor tissue, taken from a patient who underwent chemoradiotherapy. The chain links TRBV25-1 to TRBJ1-4; TRBD1 agrees at 9 bases. The sequence came from a human donor with HPV-associated anogenital cancer. CDR3 protein: CASSHHAGTGPEKLFF. Here the CDR3 DNA reads TGTGCCAGCAGTCACCACGCCGGGACAGGGCCAGAAAAACTGTTTTTT.